The 19 T cell receptor beta chains presented below share a single source sample, sequenced in a study of PD-1 blockade in classical Hodgkin lymphoma. Every patient had relapsed following autologous stem cell transplantation, and cohorts differed in brentuximab vedotin exposure. Assay: immunoSEQ multiplex PCR; the TCRdb copy retains only in-frame clones and omits some. The sample has 11,000 to 15,000 clones, about four fifths seen once. The sequencing here drew on peripheral blood mononuclear cells (PBMCs), taken at baseline. Receptors were obtained from a human donor with classical Hodgkin lymphoma.

This chain uses TRBV19 with TRBJ2-1; D is undetermined. The germline gives CDR1 LNHDA, CDR2 SQIVND (reference sequence). Trimming left V 3 bases short and J 6 bases short, with 12 bases between. The CDR3 is 14 amino acids. This CDR3 reads CASSISQVGNEQFF. The CDR3 DNA is TGTGCCAGTAGTATTTCCCAGGTCGGCAATGAGCAGTTCTTC.

This sequence joins TRBV27 and TRBJ2-7; the D gene could be TRBD1 or TRBD2 (5 bases each). The germline V and J ends were trimmed by 5 bases and 2 bases, with 13 bases remaining between them. Per germline, CDR1 MNHEY and CDR2 SMNVEV (reference sequence). The CDR3 has 14 residues. The CDR3 nucleotides are TGTGCCAGCAGTGGGACCCCGCAGACCTACGAGCAGTACTTC. Its protein is CASSGTPQTYEQYF.

The chain uses TRBV7-2 and TRBJ2-1; no reliable D call. Germline V lookup: CDR1 SGHTA, CDR2 FQGNSA. CDR3 length: 16 residues. The V end lost 0 bases, the J end lost 8 bases, and 17 bases lay between the germline ends. Written as DNA, the CDR3 is TGTGCCAGCAGCTTAGCGTTCAATGAACCCGGAGATGAGCAGTTCTTC. Its translation: CASSLAFNEPGDEQFF.

The chain joins TRBV4-1 to TRBJ2-7; possible D gene TRBD1, 6 bases. The CDR3 is 14 amino acids. CDR1 MGHRA and CDR2 YSYEKL come from the germline V gene. V lost 0 bases and J lost 3, with 9 bases in between. CDR3 residues: CASSQDGTFYEQYF. For the CDR3, the DNA is TGCGCCAGCAGCCAAGACGGGACATTCTACGAGCAGTACTTC.

Only a few counts were recorded for this clone. The V gene is TRBV4-3, the J gene TRBJ1-6; the D is unclear. Between the trimmed V and J ends, which lost 0 bases and 10 bases, there was a span of 13 bases. CDR3 length equals 15 residues. CDR1 is LGHNA and CDR2 is YSLEER in the germline V gene. The CDR3 DNA sequence: TGCGCCAGCAGCCAAGATTTTCCGGTCAGGTCACCCCTCCACTTT. This encodes CASSQDFPVRSPLHF.

The genes are TRBV6-5 and TRBJ1-2; D uncertain. V was shortened by 7 bases and J by 0 bases, with 6 bases between the two germline ends. The CDR3 extends over 12 amino acids. Germline assignment: CDR1 MNHEY and CDR2 SVGAGI. The DNA for the CDR3 is TGTGCCAGCAAGGCAGCTAACTATGGCTACACCTTC. This codes for CASKAANYGYTF.

V is TRBV9 and J is TRBJ1-5; 7 bases align to TRBD1. Germline trimming cut 2 bases from V and 2 bases from J; bases unmatched to any gene: 1. The germline gives CDR1 SGDLS, CDR2 YYNGEE. The CDR3 is made up of 14 amino acids. This chain's CDR3 is CASSVGTGNQPQHF. Written as DNA, the CDR3 is TGTGCCAGCAGCGTTGGGACAGGCAATCAGCCCCAGCATTTT.

The V and J genes are TRBV4-1 and TRBJ1-4, with D perhaps matching TRBD1 (5 bases). The germline gives CDR1 MGHRA, CDR2 YSYEKL. The CDR3 is made up of 13 amino acids. V lost 2 bases, J lost 10 bases, and 11 bases lay in between. The CDR3 DNA follows: TGCGCCAGCAGCCAAATCCCTGGGGGAAAACTGTTTTTT. It codes for CASSQIPGGKLFF.

The V call is TRBV7-9, the J call TRBJ2-5, with 10 bases fitting TRBD2. Trimming cost V 4 bases and J 5 bases; bases outside gene matches: 16. Germline-derived CDR1 and CDR2 are SEHNR and FQNEAQ (reference sequence). The length of the CDR3 is 18 residues. This CDR3 is CASSWTGTSVAGQETQYF. The DNA for the CDR3 is TGTGCCAGCAGCTGGACCGGGACTAGCGTTGCCGGTCAGGAGACCCAGTACTTC.

V and J are TRBV27 and TRBJ1-2; 9 bases map to TRBD1. The V gene's germline CDR1 is MNHEY and CDR2 SMNVEV (reference sequence). The CDR3 length is 14 residues. The V and J ends lost 3 bases and 6 bases, in that order; junction bases with no gene match: 5. CDR3 sequence reads: CASSFRQGVHGYTF. CDR3 nucleotides: TGTGCCAGCAGTTTCAGACAGGGGGTACATGGCTACACCTTC.

The chain carries TRBV14 and TRBJ2-3, with D possibly TRBD2 on 6 matching bases. The CDR3 runs 15 residues. Germline V gene lookup returns CDR1 SGHDN and CDR2 FVKESK. The V end was cut by 0 bases, the J end by 10 bases, with 17 bases between. Here the CDR3 reads CASSQDLVRRDSQYF. The DNA of the CDR3 is TGTGCCAGCAGCCAAGATTTAGTTAGGCGGGATTCGCAGTATTTT.

The V gene is TRBV2, the J gene TRBJ1-6; maybe TRBD1 (5 bases). V was cut by 6 bases and J by 13 bases, with 10 bases left in between. Per the germline V gene, CDR1 is SNHLY and CDR2 is FYNNEI. The CDR3 consists of 11 residues. The DNA for the CDR3 is TGTGCCAGCAGGGGGGGGTTCCCCCTCCACTTT. It specifies CASRGGFPLHF.

V and J are TRBV5-1 and TRBJ2-2; 7 positions agree with TRBD1. V lost 5 bases and J lost 5; bases outside the gene matches: 3. Germline CDR1 is SGHRS and CDR2 is YFSETQ. The CDR3 spans 13 residues. CDR3 sequence reads: CASRETGTGELFF. The CDR3 coding sequence is TGCGCCAGCAGAGAGACAGGGACCGGGGAGCTGTTTTTT. The full variable domain, its missing parts supplied by reference TRBV5-1 and TRBJ2-2, is KAGVTQTPRYLIKTRGQQVTLSCSPISGHRSVSWYQQTPGQGLQFLFEYFSETQRNKGNFPGRFSGRQFSNSRSEMNVSTLELGDSALYLCASRETGTGELFFGEGSRLTVL.

The V and J genes are TRBV10-1 and TRBJ1-1, with D possibly matching TRBD1 (6 bases). CDR3 size: 13 residues. Per germline, CDR1 WNHNN and CDR2 SYGVQD (reference sequence). Trimming took off 2 bases at V and 5 bases at J, with 9 bases between the two ends. The CDR3 sequence is CASSEQGLTEAFF. For the CDR3, the DNA is TGCGCCAGCAGTGAGCAGGGGTTGACTGAAGCTTTCTTT.

The rearrangement joins TRBV29-1 to TRBJ2-3; D not certain. CDR3 length equals 12 residues. Germline V gene lookup returns CDR1 SQVTM and CDR2 ANQGSEA. Trimming took 4 bases from V and 1 from J, leaving 6 bases between them. CDR3 amino acids: CSVGWGTDTQYF. CDR3 coding DNA: TGCAGCGTTGGGTGGGGCACAGATACGCAGTATTTT.

The V call is TRBV7-9, the J call TRBJ2-5; no reliable D call. Between the trimmed V and J ends, which lost 0 bases and 4 bases, there was a span of 6 bases. In germline, CDR1 is SEHNR, CDR2 FQNEAQ (reference sequence). CDR3 size: 13 residues. The CDR3 DNA reads TGTGCCAGCAGCTTAGCAGGCCCAGAGACCCAGTACTTC. Encoded protein: CASSLAGPETQYF.

The V and J genes are TRBV28 and TRBJ1-5; D uncertain. This CDR3 comprises 14 residues. V was clipped by 6 bases and J by 1 base, with 10 bases between them. Per the germline V gene, CDR1 is MDHEN and CDR2 is SYDVKM. The CDR3 sequence is CASSRDVSNQPQHF. In DNA form, the CDR3 reads TGTGCCAGCAGCCGGGATGTGAGCAATCAGCCCCAGCATTTT.

The chain couples TRBV10-3 to TRBJ2-2; D not certain. The CDR3 runs to 14 residues. Between the trimmed V and J ends, which lost 4 bases and 1 base, there was a span of 7 bases. Germline values: CDR1 ENHRY, CDR2 SYGVKD. Here the CDR3 reads CAISGYRNTGELFF. CDR3 DNA sequence: TGTGCCATCAGTGGATACAGGAACACCGGGGAGCTGTTTTTT.

The chain links TRBV7-2 to TRBJ2-1; TRBD2 matches at 14 bases. This CDR3 comprises 15 residues. The germline V gene has CDR1 SGHTA and CDR2 FQGNSA. The J segment lost 9 bases and the V segment lost 5 bases, leaving 6 bases of the junction unmatched. The CDR3, as DNA: TGTGCCAGCAGCCGGACTAGCGGGGGGCAGATTGAGCAGTTCTTC. Protein product: CASSRTSGGQIEQFF.